This TCR beta chain was recovered during a study of beta chain features in type 1 diabetes. This CDR3 has 14 residues. The V and J ends lost 7 bases and 2 bases, in that order; junction bases with no gene match: 5. The germline gives CDR1 SQVTM, CDR2 ANQGSEA. Every isolated RNA sample was fully reverse transcribed, so sequencing captured expressed TCRB transcripts. The protocol was immunoSEQ multiplex PCR, while the TCRdb copy is restricted to in-frame clones and leaves out a portion. The profile shows roughly 240,000 clones, around 68% of them singletons. The J gene is TRBJ2-7, the V gene TRBV29-1, with 13 bases lining up with TRBD2. The material sequenced was naive CD4+ T cells from blood. This TCR derives from a man aged 25 to 45 in good health. CDR3 nucleotide sequence: TGCAGCGCGCAGACTAGCGGGGGGACCTACGAGCAGTACTTC. Translation gives CSAQTSGGTYEQYF.